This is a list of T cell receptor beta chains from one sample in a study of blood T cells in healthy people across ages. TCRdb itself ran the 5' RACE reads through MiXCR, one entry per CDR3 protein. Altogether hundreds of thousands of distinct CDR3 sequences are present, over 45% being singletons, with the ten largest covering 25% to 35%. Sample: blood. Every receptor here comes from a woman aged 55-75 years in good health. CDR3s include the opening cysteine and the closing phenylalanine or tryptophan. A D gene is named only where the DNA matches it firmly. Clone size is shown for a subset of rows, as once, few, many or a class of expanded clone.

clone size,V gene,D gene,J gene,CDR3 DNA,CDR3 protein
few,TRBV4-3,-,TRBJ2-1,TGCGCCAGCAGCCAAGATCGGCTAGTCACTGAGCAGTTCTTC,CASSQDRLVTEQFF
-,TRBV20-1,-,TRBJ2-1,TGCAGTGCTAGAGATCAGCGGGCCTACAATGAGCAGTTCTTC,CSARDQRAYNEQFF
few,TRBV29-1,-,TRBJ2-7,TGCAGCGTTGAAGTTCACTACGAGCAGTACTTC,CSVEVHYEQYF
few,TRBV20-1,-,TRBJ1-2,TGCAGTGCCACCCAGGGGAACTATGGCTACACCTTC,CSATQGNYGYTF
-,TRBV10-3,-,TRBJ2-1,TGTGCCATCAGTTGGAACTACTACAATGAGCAGTTCTTC,CAISWNYYNEQFF
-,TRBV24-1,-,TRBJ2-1,TGTGCCACCAGAAAAACAGGGCGGGTCGATGAGCAGTTCTTC,CATRKTGRVDEQFF
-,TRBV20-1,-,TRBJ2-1,TGCAGTGCTAGAGCCCCTAGCTTGTTGGCGCAGTTCTTC,CSARAPSLLAQFF
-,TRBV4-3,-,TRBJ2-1,TGCGCCAGCAGCCATCGGGGTTACAATGAGCAGTTCTTC,CASSHRGYNEQFF
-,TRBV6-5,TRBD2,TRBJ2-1,TGTGCCAGCAGTTACTCGATTTCGGGCCTAGCGGGAGTTGGGCCCCCCAATGAGCAGTTCTTC,CASSYSISGLAGVGPPNEQFF
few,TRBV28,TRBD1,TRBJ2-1,TGTGCCAGCAGTTCCCTGCGGGACAGGGGGTACAATGAGCAGTTCTTC,CASSSLRDRGYNEQFF
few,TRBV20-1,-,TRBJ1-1,TGCAGTGCTAGAGACTGGGGGGACCTGAACACTGAAGCTTTCTTT,CSARDWGDLNTEAFF
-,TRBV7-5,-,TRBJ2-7,-,CISVPEARRTSGRAYEQYF
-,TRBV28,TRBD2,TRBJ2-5,TGTGCCAGCAGCCCCGTAGGGGGGCGGGAGGGCTATGAGCAGTACTTC,CASSPVGGREGYEQYF
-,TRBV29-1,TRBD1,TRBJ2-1,TGCAGCGTTGACGGGACAGGGCTCAATGAGCAGTTCTTC,CSVDGTGLNEQFF
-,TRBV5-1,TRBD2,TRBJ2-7,TGCGCCAGCAGCCAAACTAGCGGCGCTACCTACGAGAAGTACTTC,CASSQTSGATYEKYF
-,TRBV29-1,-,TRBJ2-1,TGCAGCGTCGCACGGGTCTATCGAACGGAGCAGTTCTTC,CSVARVYRTEQFF
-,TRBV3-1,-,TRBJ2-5,TGTGCCAGCTGTCTCGGACACCCCGTTAGTGGCCAGTACTTC,CASCLGHPVSGQYF
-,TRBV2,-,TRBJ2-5,TGTGCCAGCTCTGGACACCTCCAAGAGACCCAGTACTTC,CASSGHLQETQYF
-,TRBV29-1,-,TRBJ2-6,TGCAGCGCTACTGGGACTGACTACTCTGGGGCCAACGTCCTGACTTTC,CSATGTDYSGANVLTF
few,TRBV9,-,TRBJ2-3,TGTGCCAGCAGCGTAGTTGGGTGGGAGTCAGATACGCAGTATTTT,CASSVVGWESDTQYF
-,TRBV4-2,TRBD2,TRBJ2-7,TGTGCCAGCAGTCTAGGGGCGGGAGGAGCGTACAATGAGCAGTACTTC,CASSLGAGGAYNEQYF
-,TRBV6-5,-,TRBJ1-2,TGTGCCAGCAGTTACCCCAGATACAGGGATGATGCTAACTATGGCTACACCTTC,CASSYPRYRDDANYGYTF
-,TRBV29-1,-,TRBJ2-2,TGCAGCGCCACACAGGGCCCGAGGACCGGGGAGCTGTTTTTT,CSATQGPRTGELFF
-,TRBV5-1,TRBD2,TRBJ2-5,TGCGCCAGCTCTCAGACGGGACTAGCGGGAACTGAGACCCAGTACTTC,CASSQTGLAGTETQYF
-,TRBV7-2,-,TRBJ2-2,TGTGCCAGCAGCCGCCGGGAGGGGGCGGGTAACACCGGGGAGCTGTTTTTT,CASSRREGAGNTGELFF
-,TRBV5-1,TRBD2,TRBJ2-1,TGCGCCAGCAGCTTGGAGCCTAGCGGGGCCTACAATGAGCAGTTCTTC,CASSLEPSGAYNEQFF
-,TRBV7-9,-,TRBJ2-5,TGTGCCAGCAGCTTTAGAGGGGCGCCCAATGAGCAGTACTTC,CASSFRGAPNEQYF
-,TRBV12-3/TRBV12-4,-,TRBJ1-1,TGTGCCAGCAGTTTAACGCATCCGAACACTGAAGCTTTCTTT,CASSLTHPNTEAFF
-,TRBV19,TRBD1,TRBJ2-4,TGTGCCAGTAGAGGGACAGGGAAAAACATTCAGTACTTC,CASRGTGKNIQYF
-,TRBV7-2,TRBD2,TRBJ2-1,TGTGCCAGCAGCCTCAGACTAGCGGGAGGGCCAGGGGGCTCCTACAATGAGCAGTTCTTC,CASSLRLAGGPGGSYNEQFF
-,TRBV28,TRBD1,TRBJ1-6,TGTGCCAGCAGTTCGGGACAGACTAATTCACCCCCCCACTTT,CASSSGQTNSPPHF
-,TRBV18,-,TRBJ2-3,TGTGCCAGCTCACAGATTACGGGACGGAAGAGTACAGATACGCAGTATTTT,CASSQITGRKSTDTQYF
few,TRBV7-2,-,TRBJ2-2,TGTGCCAGCAGCCGGTACACCGGGGAGCTGTTTTTT,CASSRYTGELFF
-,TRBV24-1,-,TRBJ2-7,TGTGCCACCAGTGATCCCAGCGACTTCAGCTCCTACAATGAGCAGTACTTC,CATSDPSDFSSYNEQYF
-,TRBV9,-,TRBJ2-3,TGTGCCAGCAGCGTAGGGAGTAGAGATACGCAGTATTTT,CASSVGSRDTQYF
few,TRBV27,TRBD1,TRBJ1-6,TGTGCCAGCAGTTTGACAGGGTCTAATTCACCCCTCCACTTT,CASSLTGSNSPLHF
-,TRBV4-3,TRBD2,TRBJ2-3,TGCGCCAGCAGCCGAGAAGGCATTAGCGCAGCGGGAGCATCCGATACGCAGTATTTT,CASSREGISAAGASDTQYF
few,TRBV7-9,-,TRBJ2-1,TGTGCCAGCAGCTCATACCCGACTAGTTCCGATGAGCAGTTCTTC,CASSSYPTSSDEQFF
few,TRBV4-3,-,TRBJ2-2,TGCGCCAGCAGCCAAGATAGCCTTTACACCGGGGAGCTGTTTTTT,CASSQDSLYTGELFF
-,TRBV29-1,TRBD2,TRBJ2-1,TGCAGCGTTCGAACTAGCGGGAAGGGATTCTCCTACAATGAGCAGTTCTTC,CSVRTSGKGFSYNEQFF
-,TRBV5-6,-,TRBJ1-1,TGTGCCAGCACCTTCCTGGGGGGGGGCACTGAAGCTTTCTTT,CASTFLGGGTEAFF
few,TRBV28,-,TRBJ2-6,TGTGCCAGCAGTTTACTCGGGGCCTATCGATCCTCTGGGGCCAACGTCCTGACTTTC,CASSLLGAYRSSGANVLTF
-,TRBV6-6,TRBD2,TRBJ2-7,TGTGCCAGCAGTTGGGGGACTAGCGGGAGAGGGTCCTACGAGCAGTACTTC,CASSWGTSGRGSYEQYF
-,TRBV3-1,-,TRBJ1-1,TGTGCCAGCAGCCGGCAGGGTGTTAGATTTAGGAACACTGAAGCTTTCTTT,CASSRQGVRFRNTEAFF
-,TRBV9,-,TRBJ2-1,TGTGCCAGCAGCGTAGGGGGAGGAGCGGTCTCCTACAATGAGCAGTTCTTC,CASSVGGGAVSYNEQFF
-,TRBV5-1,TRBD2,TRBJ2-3,TGCGTCAGCAGCCTGGAGCGGGAGGATACAGATACGCAGTATTTT,CVSSLEREDTDTQYF
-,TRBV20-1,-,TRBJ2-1,TGCAGTGTCGCGCGGGAAGAGCAGTTCTTC,CSVAREEQFF
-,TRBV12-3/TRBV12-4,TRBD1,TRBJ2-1,TGTGCCAGCAGCCTCCACGGGACAGACGACAATGAGCAGTTCTTC,CASSLHGTDDNEQFF
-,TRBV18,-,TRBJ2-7,TGTGCCAGCTCACACGGGACGACCAACGAGCAGTACTTC,CASSHGTTNEQYF
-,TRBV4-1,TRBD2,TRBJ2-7,TGCGCCAGCAGCCAAAGGACTAGCGGGCCCTACGAGCAGTACTTC,CASSQRTSGPYEQYF
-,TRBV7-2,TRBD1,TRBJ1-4,TGTGCCAGCAGCTTAAGGTCCAGGGGGGGAAAACTGTTTTTT,CASSLRSRGGKLFF
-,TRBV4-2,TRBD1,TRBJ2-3,TGTGCCAGCAGCCTCATGGGCGGAAGAGGGACAGATACGCGGTATTTT,CASSLMGGRGTDTRYF
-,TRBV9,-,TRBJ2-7,TGTGCCAGCAGCGCAGGGCAGGGGCAGCAATACGAGCAGTACTTC,CASSAGQGQQYEQYF
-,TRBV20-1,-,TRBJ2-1,TGCAGTGCTACTCAAGCGGACAGAGGGTACAATGAGCAGTTCTTC,CSATQADRGYNEQFF
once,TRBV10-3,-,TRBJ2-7,TGTGCCATCAGTGTGGGTAGTTACAATGAGCAGTACTTC,CAISVGSYNEQYF
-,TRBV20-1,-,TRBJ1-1,TGCAGTGCTACCCAATTGAACACTGAAGCTTTCTTT,CSATQLNTEAFF
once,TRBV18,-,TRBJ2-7,TGTGCCAGCTCACCGGACGCAAGGACCGGGGACGAGCAGTACTTC,CASSPDARTGDEQYF